These 25 T cell receptor beta chains share one sample of origin, sequenced in a study of shared clonotypes between healthy human individuals. Clones were read by immunoSEQ multiplex PCR, and TCRdb kept only the in-frame ones, dropping some. The table has hundreds of thousands of clones, 75% to 85% seen once; the top ten hold roughly 13%. Sequencing was done on a sample of PBMCs. The origin of the receptors is a woman in her 40s in good health. Some clones in this sample may be carry-over from other donors' samples.

The rearrangement uses TRBV29-1 and TRBJ1-1; tentative D call: TRBD1 (6 bases). CDR1 is SQVTM, CDR2 ANQGSEA, per germline. The CDR3 consists of 14 residues. Trimming removed 3 bases at V and 3 bases at J, with 14 bases between. The chain's CDR3 is CSVEVVDRYTEAFF. The CDR3 nucleotides read TGCAGCGTTGAGGTGGTGGACAGATACACTGAAGCTTTCTTT.

About this clone itself: This probably arose from a read error, given a far larger clone one base away. The chain has TRBV29-1 and TRBJ1-1; D possibly corresponds to TRBD1 (5 bases). The CDR3 length is 14 residues. The V gene's germline CDR1 is SQVTM and CDR2 ANQGSEA. CDR3 sequence reads: CGVLGWGSDTEAFF. In nucleotides, the CDR3 is TGCGGCGTCCTCGGGTGGGGGTCGGACACTGAAGCTTTCTTT.

The chain's CDR3 is CATSRDVSRHEQFF. As DNA, the CDR3 is TGTGCCACCAGCAGAGATGTTAGTCGGCATGAGCAGTTCTTC. The chain carries TRBV15 and TRBJ2-1; D remains ambiguous. Trimming took off 0 bases at V and 8 bases at J, with 11 bases between the two ends. CDR3 length: 14 residues. Germline assignment: CDR1 LNHNV and CDR2 YYDKDF (reference sequence).

Remarks on this clone: The same CDR3 arises from other DNA sequences in this sample as well. The chain couples TRBV2 to TRBJ2-7, with D unclear. V was cut by 6 bases and J by 3 bases, with 6 bases left in between. The CDR3 sequence is 11 residues long. Germline V gene sequence: CDR1 SNHLY, CDR2 FYNNEI. The CDR3 region has the DNA TGTGCCAGCAGCCTAAGCTACGAGCAGTACTTC. This translates into CASSLSYEQYF.

The chain recombines TRBV5-4 with TRBJ2-5; D unclear. The CDR3 consists of 17 residues. V was shortened by 2 bases and J by 5 bases, with 22 bases between the two germline ends. The germline V gene encodes CDR1 SGHNT and CDR2 YYREEE (reference sequence). This CDR3 is CASSFGSIRVGGETQYF. Written as DNA, the CDR3 is TGTGCCAGCAGCTTCGGATCGATACGTGTTGGTGGGGAGACCCAGTACTTC.

The chain uses TRBV7-9 and TRBJ2-3; maybe TRBD2 (5 bases). Germline CDR1 is SEHNR and CDR2 is FQNEAQ (reference sequence). The CDR3 is 15 amino acids. The ends were cut back, 8 bases at V and 1 base at J, with 16 bases in the middle. The CDR3 loop is CASGRPGRGTDTQYF. CDR3 nucleotides: TGTGCCAGCGGCAGACCGGGAAGGGGCACAGATACGCAGTATTTT.

The chain links TRBV6-1 to TRBJ2-7; no clear D gene. V was clipped by 0 bases and J by 3 bases, with 6 bases between them. CDR1 and CDR2 (germline): MNHNS, SASEGT. This CDR3 comprises 13 residues. The chain's CDR3 is CASSEAHGYEQYF. DNA of the CDR3: TGTGCCAGCAGTGAAGCGCACGGCTACGAGCAGTACTTC.

J is TRBJ2-5 and V is TRBV15; D is unresolved. This CDR3 spans 16 amino acids. Germline CDR1 reads LNHNV; CDR2 reads YYDKDF (reference sequence). V was pared by 3 bases and J by 2 bases, with 16 bases between. CDR3 in DNA: TGTGCCACCAGCAGTACAATTGATACGCTTCAAGAGACCCAGTACTTC. It encodes CATSSTIDTLQETQYF.

The chain is built from TRBV30 and TRBJ2-5; either TRBD1 or TRBD2 may fit D (5 bases each). This CDR3 has 12 residues. Trimming stripped 5 bases from V and 5 bases from J, with 12 bases between. The germline V gene has CDR1 GTSNPN and CDR2 SVGIG (reference sequence). The CDR3 is CAWGPWGETQYF. The CDR3 DNA reads TGTGCCTGGGGGCCTTGGGGGGAGACCCAGTACTTC.

The chain has TRBV6-5 and TRBJ1-1; D is unclear. CDR1 MNHEY and CDR2 SVGAGI come from the germline V gene. The V and J ends lost 0 bases and 6 bases respectively, with 14 bases between them. The CDR3 runs to 15 residues. DNA for the CDR3: TGTGCCAGCAGTTACTCCGGGAGTGCCAACGCTGAAGCTTTCTTT. Its protein product is CASSYSGSANAEAFF.

V usage is TRBV7-2 and J usage is TRBJ2-5; D might be TRBD1 or TRBD2, each matching 5 bases. Gene TRBJ2-7 matches the end of the DNA better, so the J call may be wrong. The CDR3 loop spans 11 amino acids. Germline V gene sequence: CDR1 SGHTA, CDR2 FQGNSA. Here the CDR3 DNA reads TGTGCCAGCGGTTCGGGACCCGAGCAGTACTTC. Amino acids: CASGSGPEQYF.

The table lists this clone with a count of one. CDR3 sequence (DNA): TGCAGTGCGCTACTACAGGTCTCCTACACCTTC. Amino acid sequence: CSALLQVSYTF. This rearrangement joins TRBV20-1 to TRBJ1-2, with a weak D call TRBD1 (5 bases). The V and J ends lost 6 bases and 10 bases respectively, with 15 bases between them. Germline V gene data show CDR1 as DFQATT and CDR2 as SNEGSKA (reference sequence). This CDR3 spans 11 amino acids.

The V and J genes are TRBV5-4 and TRBJ2-7; 9 bases line up with TRBD2. Germline CDR1 SGHNT, CDR2 YYREEE (reference sequence). This CDR3 has 14 residues. The junction had 8 bases not matched to a gene; V was cut back by 3 bases and J by 7 bases. CDR3 protein: CASSSLGLAGEQYF. DNA for the CDR3: TGTGCCAGCAGCTCCCTTGGGCTAGCGGGAGAGCAGTACTTC.

The chain uses TRBV4-1 and TRBJ2-3; D tentatively fits TRBD1 or TRBD2 (5 bases each). Deletions cut 6 bases from V and 5 bases from J, with 15 bases between. The V gene's germline CDR1 is MGHRA and CDR2 YSYEKL. The CDR3 spans 14 residues. The CDR3, as DNA: TGCGCCAGCAGACCTCCGGGACGCCAAGATACGCAGTATTTT. Translation: CASRPPGRQDTQYF.

The rearrangement uses TRBV5-1 and TRBJ2-7; D possibly corresponds to TRBD1 (6 bases). Trimming shortened V by 1 base and J by 2 bases, and 10 bases separated the two germline ends. The CDR3 spans 14 residues. Germline lookup yields CDR1 SGHRS and CDR2 YFSETQ. The CDR3 loop is CASSLSQGPYEQYF. The DNA of the CDR3 is TGCGCCAGCAGCTTGAGTCAGGGGCCCTACGAGCAGTACTTC.

This clone was picked up many times. Different DNA sequences within this sample yield the same CDR3. The chain employs TRBV6-6 and TRBJ1-1, with D tentatively TRBD1 (5 bases). V shed 10 bases and J shed 1 base, with 13 bases lying between them. The CDR3 is made up of 13 amino acids. CDR1 and CDR2 (germline): MNHNY, SVGAGI (reference sequence). The CDR3 loop is CAIRQPQNTEAFF. In DNA form, the CDR3 reads TGTGCCATTCGACAGCCCCAGAACACTGAAGCTTTCTTT.

CDR3 residues: CASRGDRNTEAFF. The CDR3 bases are TGCGCCAGCCGCGGAGACAGGAACACTGAAGCTTTCTTT. The rearrangement uses TRBV10-2 and TRBJ1-1, with TRBD1 as a possible D gene (5 bases). The CDR3 consists of 13 residues. CDR1 is WSHSY and CDR2 is SAAADI in the germline V gene. V lost 8 bases and J 1 base, leaving 11 bases between the germline ends.

V usage is TRBV6-6 and J usage is TRBJ1-4; 7 positions agree with TRBD1. From germline, CDR1 is MNHNY and CDR2 SVGAGI (reference sequence). CDR3 size: 16 residues. The ends lost 0 bases at V and 0 bases at J; junction bases unmatched: 1. CDR3 protein: CASSYSGTATNEKLFF. The CDR3 DNA reads as TGTGCCAGCAGTTACTCGGGGACAGCAACTAATGAAAAACTGTTTTTT.

The V and J genes are TRBV18 and TRBJ2-2; no reliable D call. The CDR3 length is 12 residues. Germline assignment: CDR1 KGHSH and CDR2 LQKENI. Trimming took off 4 bases at V and 5 bases at J, with 5 bases between the two ends. The CDR3 nucleotides read TGTGCCAGCTCACGACTGACCGGGGAGCTGTTTTTT. Its translation is CASSRLTGELFF.

This chain links TRBV5-1 with TRBJ1-1, with 7 bases identical to TRBD1. The CDR3 length is 15 residues. Germline CDR1 SGHRS, CDR2 YFSETQ. V trimming: 2 bases; J trimming: 3 bases; junction bases outside the gene matches: 7. The CDR3 region is CASSLRQGSDTEAFF. The CDR3 DNA is TGCGCCAGCAGCTTACGACAGGGAAGTGACACTGAAGCTTTCTTT.

The CDR3 coding sequence is TGTGGCGGCGGAAGAGACCTTAATGAGCAGTTCTTC. This gives the protein CGGGRDLNEQFF. This sequence joins TRBV12-2 and TRBJ2-1; TRBD2 reflects the table's D call only, with no check against the DNA. TRBV12-2 is termed a pseudogene. The CDR3 has 12 amino acids.

On this clone: A far larger clone is a single base away, which makes a read error likely. V is TRBV18 and J is TRBJ1-3; 7 bases line up with TRBD1. The length of the CDR3 is 15 residues. The germline V gene encodes CDR1 KGHSH and CDR2 LQKENI. The CDR3 protein is CTSSPDRRTGNTIYF. In DNA form, the CDR3 reads TGTACCAGCTCACCGGACAGGCGGACTGGAAACACCATATATTTT. Drawing the rest from reference TRBV18 and TRBJ1-3, the complete variable domain is NAGVMQNPRHLVRRRGQEARLRCSPMKGHSHVYWYRQLPEEGLKFMVYLQKENIIDESGMPKERFSAEFPKEGPSILRIQQVVRGDSAAYFCTSSPDRRTGNTIYFGEGSWLTVV.

This chain uses TRBV2 with TRBJ2-5, with 8 bases that match TRBD2. Germline assignment: CDR1 SNHLY and CDR2 FYNNEI. Trimming removed 7 bases from V and 4 bases from J; junction bases left unmatched: 8. The CDR3 extends over 14 amino acids. CDR3 DNA sequence: TGTGCCAGCAAATTACTAGCGGAGAGAGAGACCCAGTACTTC. Protein: CASKLLAERETQYF.

This clone was observed once. The CDR3 spells CASSLDRSYNEQFF. CDR3 DNA sequence: TGCGCCAGCAGCTTGGACCGGTCCTACAATGAGCAGTTCTTC. The chain joins TRBV5-1 to TRBJ2-1; D is unresolved. Deletions cut 0 bases from V and 1 base from J, with 5 bases between. This CDR3 has 14 residues. Germline loops: CDR1 SGHRS, CDR2 YFSETQ.

The chain carries TRBV4-3 and TRBJ2-7, with D perhaps TRBD1 (6 bases). The CDR3 has 16 amino acids. Germline loops: CDR1 LGHNA, CDR2 YSLEER. Trimming took 0 bases from V and 5 from J, leaving 17 bases between them. In DNA form, the CDR3 reads TGCGCCAGCAGCCAAGATATTCGGGACACCCGCCACGAGCAGTACTTC. It is translated as CASSQDIRDTRHEQYF.